A single sample is the source of the 22 T cell receptor beta chains below, sequenced in a study of glioma-infiltrating T cells. The iRepertoire nested amplicon-rescue multiplex PCR amplified TCR alpha and beta CDR3s from RNA. TCRdb recomputed calls from the multiplex PCR reads with MiXCR, one row per CDR3 protein. The sample holds fewer than 55,000 distinct CDR3 sequences, approximately 20% seen once. What was sequenced was glioma tissue, nonneoplastic brain tissue, or PBMCs (not recorded which). Source of these receptors: a human donor with low-grade glioma or glioblastoma, undergoing nonglioma brain surgery, or in good health (not recorded which).

There are many counts of this clonotype. V usage is TRBV2 and J usage is TRBJ1-2; no reliable D call. The CDR3 consists of 15 residues. V shed 0 bases and J shed 4 bases, with 12 bases lying between them. Per the germline V gene, CDR1 is SNHLY and CDR2 is FYNNEI. The CDR3: CASSEASNSRYGYTF. Written as DNA, the CDR3 is TGTGCCAGCAGTGAAGCGTCGAATTCCCGCTATGGCTACACCTTC.

This clonotype was picked up many times. V usage is TRBV28 and J usage is TRBJ2-5; D gene uncertain. CDR1 is MDHEN and CDR2 is SYDVKM in the germline V gene. This CDR3 region has 16 residues. Trimming removed 5 bases from V and 5 bases from J, with 21 bases in between. The CDR3 protein is CASSERATSWWETQYF. CDR3 sequence (DNA): TGTGCCAGCAGTGAACGCGCTACCTCGTGGTGGGAGACCCAGTACTTC.

This clonotype was seen ten or more times. The rearrangement links TRBV24-1 to TRBJ2-5; the D is unclear. The CDR3 contains 14 residues. Germline CDR1 is KGHDR and CDR2 is SFDVKD. V lost 3 bases and J 4 bases, leaving 11 bases between the germline ends. CDR3 DNA: TGTGCCACCAGTGATGCACATGCGGCAGAGACCCAGTACTTC. Translation: CATSDAHAAETQYF.

With respect to this clonotype: A much larger clone is a single base away; this may be a read error. The V and J genes are TRBV5-4 and TRBJ2-1; possibly TRBD2 for D (6 bases). This CDR3 spans 15 amino acids. The germline V gene has CDR1 SGHNT and CDR2 YYREEE (reference sequence). V shed 5 bases and J shed 0 bases, with 12 bases lying between them. The CDR3 sequence is CASSVGTGSYNEQFF. As DNA, the CDR3 is TGTGCCAGCAGTGTCGGGACTGGCTCCTACAATGAGCAGTTCTTC.

About this clonotype itself: Being one base from a much bigger clone, this may be a read error. The chain joins TRBV10-3 to TRBJ2-5; maybe TRBD2 (6 bases). CDR1 ENHRY and CDR2 SYGVKD come from the germline V gene. The CDR3 has 13 residues. The CDR3 region has the DNA TGTGACATCAGTGAAATCGGGGGAGAGACCCAGTACTTC. As protein: CDISEIGGETQYF.

This clonotype was seen once. One base away lies a much larger clone, so this may be a sequencing read error. The chain employs TRBV20-1 and TRBJ2-1; a possible D gene is TRBD2 (6 bases). Germline assignment: CDR1 DFQATT and CDR2 SNEGSKA (reference sequence). The CDR3 is 10 residues long. In DNA, the CDR3 is TGCAGCCCTGGGGGGAATGAGAAGTTCTTC. This gives the protein CSPGGNEKFF.

J is TRBJ1-1 and V is TRBV9; D unresolved. V gave up 4 bases and J gave up 3 bases, with 13 bases separating them. Germline V lookup: CDR1 SGDLS, CDR2 YYNGEE. The CDR3 totals 14 residues. The CDR3 reads CASSLKNRDTEAFF. In DNA, the CDR3 is TGTGCCAGCAGCCTAAAGAACCGGGACACTGAAGCTTTCTTT.

A remark on this clonotype: A much more abundant neighbour one base away suggests this may be a read error. This chain joins TRBV20-1 and TRBJ2-7; 10 bases line up with TRBD2. Per germline, CDR1 DFQATT and CDR2 SNEGSKA (reference sequence). This CDR3 has 15 residues. Trimming took 3 bases from V and 11 from J; bases not matched to a gene: 16. In nucleotides, the CDR3 is TGCAGTGCTAGTGATCCCCTAGCGGGAGAGGGAAGGGAGTACTTC. It yields the protein CSASDPLAGEGREYF.

V and J are TRBV15 and TRBJ2-1, with TRBD1 identical over 8 bases. Germline-derived CDR1 and CDR2 are LNHNV and YYDKDF (reference sequence). Trimming at V came to 3 bases and at J to 10 bases, leaving 8 bases not matched to a gene. The CDR3 covers 14 residues. CDR3 bases: TGTGCCACCAGCAGCCGAATACAGGGGGTCGAGCAGTTCTTC. Protein product: CATSSRIQGVEQFF.

This clonotype was recorded many times. The gene calls are TRBV27 and TRBJ1-6; D gene uncertain. The CDR3 runs to 15 residues. V shed 6 bases and J shed 9 bases, with 18 bases lying between them. Germline V gives CDR1 MNHEY, CDR2 SMNVEV (reference sequence). The CDR3 here is CASRPDPGARSPLHF. The DNA of the CDR3 is TGTGCCAGCAGACCGGACCCAGGAGCTCGTTCACCCCTCCACTTT.

By sample fraction, this clonotype is large (0.1 to 1%). J is TRBJ2-3 and V is TRBV25-1, with D unresolved. Trimming removed 6 bases from V and 0 bases from J, with 10 bases in between. Germline V gives CDR1 MGHDK, CDR2 SYGVNS. The CDR3 is made up of 14 amino acids. The CDR3 is CASSAHSSTDTQYF. In nucleotides, the CDR3 is TGTGCCAGCAGCGCACACAGTAGCACAGATACGCAGTATTTT.

This clonotype is medium-sized in the sample. The chain carries TRBV2 and TRBJ2-1; 11 bases are a match to TRBD2. This CDR3 contains 14 residues. Germline V gene sequence: CDR1 SNHLY, CDR2 FYNNEI. J lost 8 bases, V lost 9 bases, and 9 bases had no gene match. CDR3 sequence: CASTGTSGRHEQFF. CDR3 coding DNA: TGTGCCAGTACCGGGACTAGCGGCAGGCATGAGCAGTTCTTC.

This clonotype was detected ten times or more. The chain employs TRBV18 and TRBJ2-7; D uncertain. This CDR3 is built from 12 residues. Germline lookup yields CDR1 KGHSH and CDR2 LQKENI. Trimming cost V 4 bases and J 6 bases, with 10 bases left between them. In DNA, the CDR3 is TGTGCCAGCTCACAAGAGAAACGCGAGCAGTACTTC. It encodes CASSQEKREQYF. Full variable domain (remainder filled in from reference TRBV18 and TRBJ2-7): NAGVMQNPRHLVRRRGQEARLRCSPMKGHSHVYWYRQLPEEGLKFMVYLQKENIIDESGMPKERFSAEFPKEGPSILRIQQVVRGDSAAYFCASSQEKREQYFGPGTRLTVT.

Ten or more counts support this clonotype. The chain combines TRBV20-1 with TRBJ1-1; 9 nucleotides line up with TRBD1. The CDR3 runs to 17 residues. Germline assignment: CDR1 DFQATT and CDR2 SNEGSKA (reference sequence). V was pared by 5 bases and J by 0 bases, with 13 bases of the junction left unmatched. The CDR3 loop reads CSAGGGDRASMNTEAFF. As DNA, the CDR3 is TGCAGTGCTGGGGGGGGGGACAGGGCCTCGATGAACACTGAAGCTTTCTTT.

This clonotype has ten or more counts. V usage is TRBV6-1 and J usage is TRBJ1-1; D remains unclear. Per germline, CDR1 MNHNS and CDR2 SASEGT. Trimming left V 6 bases short and J 3 bases short, with 14 bases between. The CDR3 length is 14 residues. CDR3 protein: CASSYPDRYTEAFF. CDR3 in DNA: TGTGCCAGCAGCTACCCGGATAGGTACACTGAAGCTTTCTTT.

This clonotype came up many times. The chain couples TRBV19 to TRBJ2-1; the D gene is possibly TRBD1 (6 bases). This CDR3 is built from 14 residues. CDR1 and CDR2 from the germline V gene are LNHDA and SQIVND (reference sequence). V was cut by 7 bases and J by 5 bases, with 15 bases left in between. CDR3 in amino acids: CASKVGTNNNEQFF. CDR3 coding DNA: TGTGCCAGTAAAGTCGGGACAAATAACAATGAGCAGTTCTTC.

This clonotype was picked up a small number of times. The V call is TRBV10-3, the J call TRBJ2-7; 9 nucleotides agree with TRBD1. The germline gives CDR1 ENHRY, CDR2 SYGVKD. The CDR3 totals 16 residues. Unmatched junction bases numbered 7, after V lost 0 bases and J lost 4 bases. The CDR3 nucleotides read TGTGCCATCAGTGAGTCAAAAGGACAGGGGTATTACGAGCAGTACTTC. Its protein is CAISESKGQGYYEQYF.

In its sample, this clonotype was seen many times. This chain links TRBV12-5 with TRBJ2-3; D not certain. The CDR3 contains 12 residues. Trimming pared 9 bases from V and 1 base from J, leaving 8 bases between. Germline CDR1 reads LGHNT; CDR2 reads FRNRAP. This CDR3 is CASGSGTDTQYF. The DNA of the CDR3 is TGTGCTAGCGGGTCGGGCACAGATACGCAGTATTTT.

This clonotype was recorded a few times. The chain combines TRBV12-3 or TRBV12-4 with TRBJ2-3; 14 positions match TRBD2. J was trimmed by 2 bases and V by 5 bases; bases with no gene match: 3. The CDR3 contains 16 residues. CDR3 protein: CASSMGLAGDTDTQYF. The CDR3 DNA is TGTGCCAGCAGTATGGGACTAGCGGGAGACACAGATACGCAGTATTTT.

This clonotype was observed many times. The chain is built from TRBV6-1 and TRBJ1-6; D not resolved. The CDR3 spans 12 residues. CDR1 and CDR2 (germline): MNHNS, SASEGT. V was pared by 5 bases and J by 9 bases, with 8 bases between. CDR3 residues: CASSSVGSPLHF. The CDR3 coding sequence is TGTGCCAGCAGTTCGGTTGGTTCACCCCTCCACTTT.

This clonotype has a count of ten or more. The rearrangement uses TRBV20-1 and TRBJ2-7, with D tentatively TRBD1 or TRBD2 (5 bases each). CDR3 length: 13 residues. Germline V gene sequence: CDR1 DFQATT, CDR2 SNEGSKA (reference sequence). The V and J ends lost 6 bases and 2 bases respectively, with 14 bases between them. CDR3 loop: CSALVGETYEQYF. In DNA form, the CDR3 reads TGCAGTGCCCTGGTGGGGGAAACCTACGAGCAGTACTTC.

This clonotype was picked up many times. The rearrangement uses TRBV9 and TRBJ2-3; tentatively, D is TRBD1 or TRBD2 (5 bases each). The CDR3 is 15 amino acids. The V end was cut by 3 bases, the J end by 2 bases, with 13 bases between. The V gene's germline CDR1 is SGDLS and CDR2 YYNGEE. This CDR3 is CASSAQGRATDTQYF. CDR3 bases: TGTGCCAGCAGCGCTCAGGGACGGGCCACAGATACGCAGTATTTT.